This is a list of T cell receptor beta chains from one sample in a study of cytomegalovirus exposure and HLA in healthy donors. Generated by immunoSEQ multiplex PCR, the TCRdb table keeps only in-frame clones and is missing some. The data show under 300,000 clones, about 86% seen once. Sequenced input: PBMCs. These receptors were taken from a woman aged 18-29 years in good health and CMV-seronegative. Both conserved end residues are part of each CDR3. The listing skips clone size in some rows; elsewhere it reads once, few, many or a size class.

V,J,size,CDR3
TRBV19,TRBJ2-7,.,CASSITTGAPYEQYF
TRBV7-2,TRBJ2-1,.,CASSFHSGGGNEQFF
TRBV25-1,TRBJ1-1,once,CASRVSGNTEAFF
TRBV2,TRBJ2-7,.,CASFGTGVRYEQYF
TRBV7-9,TRBJ2-1,.,CASSFLGTSGVSPRNEQFF
TRBV7-9,TRBJ1-4,.,CASSLAQGTVFF
TRBV11-3,TRBJ2-7,.,CASSSPGGEQYF
TRBV18,TRBJ2-7,.,CASSLGPDYEQYF
TRBV30,TRBJ1-2,.,CAWSYRGGYTF
TRBV5-1,TRBJ1-1,once,CASSFGAGNTEAFF
TRBV30,TRBJ1-3,.,CAWARVASGNTIYF
TRBV19,TRBJ2-7,.,CASSISVLYYEQYF
TRBV5-4,TRBJ2-7,.,CASSSRGGAYEQYF
TRBV25-1,TRBJ2-5,.,CASSDWRGSETQYF
TRBV6-7,TRBJ1-5,.,CASSYSREPDQPQHF
TRBV27,TRBJ2-2,.,CASSSGQIPSSTGELFF
TRBV30,TRBJ2-3,.,CAWSSGGRTDTQYF
TRBV11-2,TRBJ1-2,.,CASSPGQHSYGYTF
TRBV7-9,TRBJ2-7,few,CASSSGGGYLEQYF
TRBV27,TRBJ1-1,.,CASRTTWDREAFF
TRBV7-9,TRBJ2-7,few,CASSIGQGAGEQYF
TRBV4-1,TRBJ1-5,.,CASSRNQGVDQPQHF
TRBV11-2,TRBJ1-2,few,CASSWGPNGYTF
TRBV5-1,TRBJ1-5,.,CASSYTAGVNQPQHF
TRBV4-3,TRBJ2-7,.,CASSQESKDGTPTYEQYF
TRBV7-2,TRBJ1-5,.,CASSLATQGNQPQHF
TRBV7-9,TRBJ1-2,once,CASSSAEGYTF
TRBV5-1,TRBJ1-1,.,CASSYGTGHLEAFF
TRBV10-3,TRBJ1-2,.,CASAEGNYGYTF
TRBV19,TRBJ1-1,.,CASSWANTEAFF
TRBV28,TRBJ1-6,.,CASSPVGDRGNSPLHF
TRBV9,TRBJ1-5,.,CASSPGGTLNQPQHF
TRBV29-1,TRBJ2-5,.,CSVHSGRGVETQYF
TRBV6-5,TRBJ2-7,.,CASSVWGQGTNEQYF
TRBV11-2,TRBJ1-4,.,CASSLPGQGFGKLFF
TRBV9,TRBJ2-3,.,CASSVEGRSTDTQYF
TRBV7-3,TRBJ1-3,.,CASSPGQGGGNTIYF
TRBV5-1,TRBJ2-2,.,CASSTGQGAGELFF
TRBV6-6,TRBJ1-2,.,CASSQGQKYGYTF
TRBV30,TRBJ2-1,.,CAWSASGTDEQFF
TRBV6-6,TRBJ2-7,.,CASSLRDSYEQYF
TRBV6-1,TRBJ2-2,once,CASRQGNTGELFF
TRBV7-2,TRBJ2-7,.,CASDARDRGTYEQYF